This passage covers 16 T cell receptor beta chains from one sample sequenced in a study of tumour-infiltrating T cells in Burkitt lymphoma. Method: immunoSEQ multiplex PCR; TCRdb's copy keeps in-frame clones and lacks some. The sample consists of approximately 46,000 clones, around 30% of them appearing once. The sequencing input was tumor tissue. The source of these receptors is a human donor with Burkitt lymphoma.

The chain has TRBV10-2 and TRBJ2-7, with a possible D match to TRBD1 (5 bases). CDR1 and CDR2 (germline): WSHSY, SAAADI. Between the trimmed V and J ends, which lost 6 bases and 5 bases, there was a span of 17 bases. The CDR3 contains 14 residues. The CDR3 loop is CASRGEGVRNEQYF. Here the CDR3 DNA reads TGCGCCAGCAGAGGGGAAGGGGTTCGGAACGAGCAGTACTTC.

This clone was recorded once. The rearrangement links TRBV21-1 to TRBJ2-7; TRBD1, the D gene given by the table, was not confirmed from the DNA. TRBV21-1 is shown as a pseudogene. The CDR3 has 13 amino acids. DNA of the CDR3: TGTGCCAGCACACAGGAACTCTCCTACGAGCAGTACTTC. Translation: CASTQELSYEQYF.

This chain uses TRBV9 with TRBJ2-2; 9 positions match TRBD2. This CDR3 contains 18 residues. V lost 0 bases, J lost 5 bases, and 11 bases stayed unmatched. The germline V gene has CDR1 SGDLS and CDR2 YYNGEE. Here the CDR3 DNA reads TGTGCCAGCAGCGTAGTTGGCGGGGGGGCCTTAGGGACCGGGGAGCTGTTTTTT. Translation gives CASSVVGGGALGTGELFF.

Concerning this clone: The identical CDR3 is also encoded by other nucleotide sequences in the sample. This chain joins TRBV4-3 and TRBJ2-2; D is perhaps TRBD1 or TRBD2 (6 bases each). Germline values: CDR1 LGHNA, CDR2 YSLEER. Trimming cost V 3 bases and J 2 bases, with 25 bases left between them. This CDR3 comprises 20 residues. Here the CDR3 reads CASSQDLWGGGPINTGELFF. In nucleotides, the CDR3 is TGCGCCAGCAGCCAGGATCTTTGGGGTGGGGGGCCCATAAACACCGGGGAGCTGTTTTTT.

V usage is TRBV28 and J usage is TRBJ1-3, with unresolved D. CDR3 size: 15 residues. V was trimmed by 5 bases and J by 0 bases, leaving 11 bases between them. The germline gives CDR1 MDHEN, CDR2 SYDVKM. Here the CDR3 reads CASSQGLGSGNTIYF. The CDR3 DNA follows: TGTGCCAGCAGTCAAGGCTTGGGCTCTGGAAACACCATATATTTT. Drawing the rest from reference TRBV28 and TRBJ1-3, the complete variable domain is DVKVTQSSRYLVKRTGEKVFLECVQDMDHENMFWYRQDPGLGLRLIYFSYDVKMKEKGDIPEGYSVSREKKERFSLILESASTNQTSMYLCASSQGLGSGNTIYFGEGSWLTVV.

V gene TRBV30 combines with J gene TRBJ2-3; D is ambiguous. V lost 0 bases and J 7 bases, leaving 14 bases between the germline ends. Germline CDR1 GTSNPN, CDR2 SVGIG (reference sequence). CDR3 length equals 14 residues. For the CDR3, the DNA is TGTGCCTGGAGTGTACAGTTTGCAACCCATACGCAGTATTTT. Translation: CAWSVQFATHTQYF.

V usage is TRBV19 and J usage is TRBJ2-7; D possibly corresponds to TRBD1 (6 bases). The V end lost 3 bases, the J end lost 3 bases, and 15 bases lay between the germline ends. The CDR3 is 15 amino acids. Looked up from germline, CDR1 is LNHDA and CDR2 is SQIVND (reference sequence). CDR3 in amino acids: CASSIGQGLDYEQYF. In DNA form, the CDR3 reads TGTGCCAGTAGTATCGGTCAGGGGCTTGACTACGAGCAGTACTTC.

By proportion, this clone is medium-sized (0.01 to 0.1%). The chain employs TRBV7-9 and TRBJ2-1; 8 bases align to TRBD2. J lost 7 bases, V lost 5 bases, and 22 bases had no gene match. The germline gives CDR1 SEHNR, CDR2 FQNEAQ (reference sequence). The CDR3 consists of 19 residues. The CDR3: CASSREGSGRGGVLNEQFF. For the CDR3, the DNA is TGTGCCAGCAGCCGGGAAGGGTCTGGCCGGGGGGGCGTCTTAAATGAGCAGTTCTTC.

This chain uses TRBV7-9 with TRBJ1-2; D call uncertain. In germline, CDR1 is SEHNR, CDR2 FQNEAQ (reference sequence). The CDR3 consists of 16 residues. The germline V and J ends were trimmed by 4 bases and 2 bases, with 17 bases remaining between them. This CDR3 reads CASSSPDRGLNYGYTF. DNA of the CDR3: TGTGCCAGCAGCTCTCCGGATCGTGGCCTCAACTATGGCTACACCTTC.

The genes are TRBV7-9 and TRBJ1-1; 7 bases line up with TRBD1. The CDR3 runs to 13 residues. Trimming at V came to 5 bases and at J to 6 bases, leaving 6 bases not matched to a gene. Looked up from germline, CDR1 is SEHNR and CDR2 is FQNEAQ (reference sequence). Here the CDR3 reads CASSTQGEAEAFF. CDR3 nucleotide sequence: TGTGCCAGCAGCACTCAGGGGGAAGCTGAAGCTTTCTTT.

CDR3 sequence: CASSSGWTSGLRQYF. CDR3 in DNA: TGTGCCAGCAGCTCCGGGTGGACCTCGGGGTTGAGGCAGTACTTC. The chain links TRBV6-5 to TRBJ2-7; the D gene is possibly TRBD2 (5 bases). Per germline, CDR1 MNHEY and CDR2 SVGAGI. This CDR3 spans 15 amino acids. V was pared by 6 bases and J by 9 bases, with 24 bases between.

This clone was seen a few times. This rearrangement joins TRBV30 to TRBJ1-2, with 10 bases aligning to TRBD1. This CDR3 has 13 amino acids. Germline loops: CDR1 GTSNPN, CDR2 SVGIG (reference sequence). V was clipped by 0 bases and J by 6 bases; unmatched bases: 1. This chain's CDR3 is CAWSVGQGDGYTF. The CDR3 nucleotides are TGTGCCTGGAGTGTAGGACAGGGGGATGGCTACACCTTC.

This clone was detected only a few times. The chain has TRBV19 and TRBJ1-5, with no clear D. Germline CDR1 LNHDA, CDR2 SQIVND (reference sequence). V lost 6 bases and J lost 0, with 6 bases in between. This CDR3 has 13 residues. The CDR3 DNA follows: TGTGCCAGTAGGGGATATAGCAATCAGCCCCAGCATTTT. This encodes CASRGYSNQPQHF.

This clone was counted between two and nine times. V and J are TRBV5-1 and TRBJ2-6; no clear D. Germline-derived CDR1 and CDR2 are SGHRS and YFSETQ. Trimming took off 0 bases at V and 0 bases at J, with 7 bases between the two ends. The CDR3 sequence is 16 residues long. The CDR3 DNA follows: TGCGCCAGCAGCTTGGGTTCGTCCTCTGGGGCCAACGTCCTGACTTTC. It specifies CASSLGSSSGANVLTF.

This clone was found a few times. The chain uses TRBV15 and TRBJ1-6; D is unresolved. Trimming removed 3 bases from V and 7 bases from J, with 10 bases in between. CDR1 and CDR2 from the germline V gene are LNHNV and YYDKDF (reference sequence). The CDR3 runs to 14 residues. The CDR3 is CATSSVGRNSPLHF. The CDR3 DNA sequence: TGTGCCACCAGCAGTGTGGGCCGGAATTCACCCCTCCACTTT.

In this sample, this clone turned up a few times. The chain combines TRBV5-6 with TRBJ1-5; D is unclear. Deletions cut 2 bases from V and 3 bases from J, with 12 bases between. The germline gives CDR1 SGHDT, CDR2 YYEEEE. This CDR3 region has 15 residues. The CDR3 DNA follows: TGTGCCAGCAGCTTTTTCAGCAGACCCAATCAGCCCCAGCATTTT. Translating it yields CASSFFSRPNQPQHF.